This TCR beta chain comes out of a study of response to subunit inactivated influenza vaccine. About this clonotype itself: The antigen remains undetermined.

Trimming cost V 1 base and J 6 bases, with 14 bases left between them. Germline V gene sequence: CDR1 MDHEN, CDR2 SYDVKM. The CDR3 extends over 15 amino acids. One entry per CDR3 protein, called by TCRdb with MiXCR from the RT-PCR reads. Found here are roughly 700,000 distinct CDR3 sequences, approximately 13% of them singletons; the top ten hold 6.5% to 8.5%. General observations from the study: After each seasonal influenza vaccination, few new T cells are recruited, the authors suggested.

The sequence was collected from a man aged 50-59 years who received an inactivated influenza vaccine. This specimen consisted of PBMCs from blood, obtained 14 days before vaccination. The rearrangement links TRBV28 to TRBJ2-3; D uncertain. CDR3 amino acids: CASSLFLDGGDTQYF. The CDR3 coding sequence is TGTGCCAGCAGTTTATTTTTGGACGGTGGGGATACGCAGTATTTT.